The present TCR beta chain was sequenced within a study of T cell responses to AZD1222 COVID-19 vaccine. Data came from immunoSEQ multiplex PCR; TCRdb stores just in-frame clones and leaves some out. The sample includes over 100,000 clones, approximately 84% of them seen just once. General study findings and limits: The breadth and depth of Spike-specific TCRs increased once two AZD1222 doses had been given.

The CDR3 contains 14 residues. Germline V gene data show CDR1 as KGHSH and CDR2 as LQKENI. The V end was cut by 0 bases, the J end by 6 bases, with 6 bases between. A word on this clone: Its target is unknown.

Sequences were derived from peripheral blood, sampled on day 0 of AZD1222 vaccination. The TCR originated in an adult in good health. The J gene is TRBJ1-6, the V gene TRBV18; D unresolved. The CDR3 spells CASSPPTINSPLHF. DNA of the CDR3: TGTGCCAGCTCACCACCGACAATTAATTCACCCCTCCACTTT.